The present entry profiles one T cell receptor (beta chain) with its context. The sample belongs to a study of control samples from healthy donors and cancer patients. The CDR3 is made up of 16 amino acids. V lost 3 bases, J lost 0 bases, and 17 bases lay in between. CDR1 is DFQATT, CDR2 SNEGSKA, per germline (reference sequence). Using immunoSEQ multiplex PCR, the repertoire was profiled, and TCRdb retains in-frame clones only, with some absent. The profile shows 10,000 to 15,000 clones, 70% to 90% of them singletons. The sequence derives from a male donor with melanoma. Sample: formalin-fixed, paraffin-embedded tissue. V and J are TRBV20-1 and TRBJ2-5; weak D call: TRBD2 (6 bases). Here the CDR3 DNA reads TGCAGTGCTAGTAGACTCGGGGACTTGTACCAAGAGACCCAGTACTTC. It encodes CSASRLGDLYQETQYF.